This T cell receptor beta chain was recorded in a study of preoperative IRX-2 immunotherapy in early breast cancer. Treatment of the sample: preoperative locoregional IRX-2 cytokine immunotherapy. Samples came from a phase Ib trial of preoperative locoregional IRX-2 cytokine immunotherapy. Generated by immunoSEQ multiplex PCR, the TCRdb table keeps only in-frame clones and is missing some. The sample has around 10,000 clones; 75% to 90% are singletons. This CDR3 is built from 13 residues. The rearrangement uses TRBV22-1 and TRBJ2-5. TRBV22-1 constitutes a pseudogene. The TCR originated in a human donor with breast cancer. Here the sequenced sample was lymph node tissue, taken before IRX-2 immunotherapy. DNA for the CDR3: TGTGCCAGCCGTACGGAGAGGTCAGGGACCCAGTACTTC. It specifies CASRTERSGTQYF.